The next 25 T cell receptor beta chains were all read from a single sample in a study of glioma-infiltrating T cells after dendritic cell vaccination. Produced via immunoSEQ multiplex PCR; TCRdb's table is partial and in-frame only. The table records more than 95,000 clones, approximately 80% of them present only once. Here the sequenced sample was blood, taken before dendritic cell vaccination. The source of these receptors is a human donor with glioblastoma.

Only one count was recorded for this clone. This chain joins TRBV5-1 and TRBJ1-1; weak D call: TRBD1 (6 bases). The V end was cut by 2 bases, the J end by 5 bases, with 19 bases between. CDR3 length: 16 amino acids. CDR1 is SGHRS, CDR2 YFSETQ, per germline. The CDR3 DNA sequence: TGCGCCAGCAGCTTACCCTCCGGGGGGGGGCAAACTGAAGCTTTCTTT. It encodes CASSLPSGGGQTEAFF.

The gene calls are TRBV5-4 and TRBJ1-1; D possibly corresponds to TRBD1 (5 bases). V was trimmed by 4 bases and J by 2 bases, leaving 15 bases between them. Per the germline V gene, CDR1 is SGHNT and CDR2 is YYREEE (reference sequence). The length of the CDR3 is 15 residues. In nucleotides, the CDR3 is TGTGCCAGCAGCCCATTAGACAGAGTTAACACTGAAGCTTTCTTT. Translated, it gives CASSPLDRVNTEAFF.

CDR3 amino acids: CASSNRDRGLYHFYEQYF. The CDR3 DNA is TGTGCCAGCAGCAACCGGGACAGGGGGCTCTACCATTTCTACGAGCAGTACTTC. The rearrangement joins TRBV21-1 to TRBJ2-7; the D call of TRBD1 is as the table states it, not checked on the DNA. TRBV21-1 is classified as a pseudogene. This CDR3 contains 18 residues.

CDR3 DNA sequence: TGTGCCAGCAGCCAAGATACTGGTACGAACACTGAAGCTTTCTTT. It is translated as CASSQDTGTNTEAFF. The chain employs TRBV14 and TRBJ1-1; D gene unclear. V shed 0 bases and J shed 1 base, with 9 bases lying between them. Germline V gene sequence: CDR1 SGHDN, CDR2 FVKESK. The CDR3 consists of 15 residues.

The CDR3 DNA reads as TGCAGCGTTGTTGGGTTAGACAGGTACTATGGCTACACCTTC. Its translation: CSVVGLDRYYGYTF. The rearrangement uses TRBV29-1 and TRBJ1-2; D perhaps matches TRBD1 (6 bases). The germline CDR1 and CDR2 sequences are SQVTM and ANQGSEA. The CDR3 contains 14 residues. V lost 4 bases and J 3 bases, leaving 15 bases between the germline ends.

The CDR3 region has the DNA TGTGCCAGCAGCCGGGACAGCCAAAACACCATATATTTT. Amino acids: CASSRDSQNTIYF. This chain connects TRBV7-2 to TRBJ1-3, with 7 bases that match TRBD1. This CDR3 is built from 13 residues. J lost 6 bases, V lost 5 bases, and 4 bases had no gene match. The germline V gene encodes CDR1 SGHTA and CDR2 FQGNSA.

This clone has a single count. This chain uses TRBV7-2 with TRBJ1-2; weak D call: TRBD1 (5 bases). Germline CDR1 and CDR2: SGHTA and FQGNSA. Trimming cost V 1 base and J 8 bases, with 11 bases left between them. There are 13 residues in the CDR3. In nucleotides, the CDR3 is TGTGCCAGCAGCTTAGACAGGCTAGGCGGCTACACCTTC. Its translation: CASSLDRLGGYTF.

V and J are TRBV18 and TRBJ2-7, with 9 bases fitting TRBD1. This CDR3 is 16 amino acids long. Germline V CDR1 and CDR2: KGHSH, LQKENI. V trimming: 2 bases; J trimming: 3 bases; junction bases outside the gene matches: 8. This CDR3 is CASSPGTGQGYYEQYF. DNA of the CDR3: TGTGCCAGCTCACCAGGGACAGGACAGGGGTACTACGAGCAGTACTTC.

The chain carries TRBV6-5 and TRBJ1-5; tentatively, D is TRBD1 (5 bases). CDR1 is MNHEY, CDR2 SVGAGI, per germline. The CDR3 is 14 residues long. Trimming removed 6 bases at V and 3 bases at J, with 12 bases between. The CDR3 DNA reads TGTGCCAGCAGGGTATCAGGGCTCAATCAGCCCCAGCATTTT. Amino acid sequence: CASRVSGLNQPQHF.

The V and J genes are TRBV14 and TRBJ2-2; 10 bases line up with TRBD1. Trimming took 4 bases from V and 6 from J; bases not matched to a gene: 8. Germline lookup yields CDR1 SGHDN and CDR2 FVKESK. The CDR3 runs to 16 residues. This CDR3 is CASSPGGTGEPGELFF. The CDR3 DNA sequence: TGTGCCAGCAGCCCCGGCGGGACAGGGGAGCCCGGGGAGCTGTTTTTT.

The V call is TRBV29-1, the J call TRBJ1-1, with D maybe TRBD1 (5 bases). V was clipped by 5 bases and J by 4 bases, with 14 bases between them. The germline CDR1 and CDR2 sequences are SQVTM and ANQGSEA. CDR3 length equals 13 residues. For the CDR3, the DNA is TGCAGCGTTTTCGACGGGGGTGGCACTGAAGCTTTCTTT. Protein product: CSVFDGGGTEAFF.

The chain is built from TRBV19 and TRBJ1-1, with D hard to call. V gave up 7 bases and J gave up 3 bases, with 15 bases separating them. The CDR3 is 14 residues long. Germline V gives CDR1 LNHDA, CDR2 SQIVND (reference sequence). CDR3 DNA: TGTGCCAGTAACGACTGGGGAGAGGACACTGAAGCTTTCTTT. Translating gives CASNDWGEDTEAFF.

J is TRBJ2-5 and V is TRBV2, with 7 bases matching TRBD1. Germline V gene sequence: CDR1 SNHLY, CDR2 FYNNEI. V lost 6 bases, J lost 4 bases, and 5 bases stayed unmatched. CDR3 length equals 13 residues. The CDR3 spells CASRGGRGETQYF. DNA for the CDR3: TGTGCCAGCAGAGGGGGCAGGGGAGAGACCCAGTACTTC.

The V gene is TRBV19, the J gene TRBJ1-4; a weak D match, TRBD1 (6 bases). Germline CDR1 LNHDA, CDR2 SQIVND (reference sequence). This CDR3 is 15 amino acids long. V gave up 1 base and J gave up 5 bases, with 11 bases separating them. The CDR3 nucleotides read TGTGCCAGTAGTATAGTCGGACAGCCAAATGAAAAACTGTTTTTT. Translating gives CASSIVGQPNEKLFF.

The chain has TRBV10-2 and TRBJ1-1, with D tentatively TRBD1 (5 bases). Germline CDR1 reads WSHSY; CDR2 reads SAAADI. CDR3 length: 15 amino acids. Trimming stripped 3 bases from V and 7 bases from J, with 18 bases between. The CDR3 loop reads CASSEEGGVRGEAFF. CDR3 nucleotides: TGCGCCAGCAGTGAAGAAGGAGGGGTTCGTGGTGAAGCTTTCTTT.

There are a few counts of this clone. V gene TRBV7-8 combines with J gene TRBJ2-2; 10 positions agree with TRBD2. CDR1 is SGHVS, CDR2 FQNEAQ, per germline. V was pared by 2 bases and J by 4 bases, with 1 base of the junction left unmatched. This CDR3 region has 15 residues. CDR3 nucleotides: TGTGCCAGCAGCTTACAGCGGGGGGGCACCGGGGAGCTGTTTTTT. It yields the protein CASSLQRGGTGELFF.

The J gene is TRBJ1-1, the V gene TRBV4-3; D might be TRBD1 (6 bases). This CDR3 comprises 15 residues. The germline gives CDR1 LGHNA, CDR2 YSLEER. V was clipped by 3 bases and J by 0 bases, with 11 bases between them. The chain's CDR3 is CASSHPDSLNTEAFF. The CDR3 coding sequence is TGCGCCAGCAGCCACCCGGACAGTTTGAACACTGAAGCTTTCTTT.

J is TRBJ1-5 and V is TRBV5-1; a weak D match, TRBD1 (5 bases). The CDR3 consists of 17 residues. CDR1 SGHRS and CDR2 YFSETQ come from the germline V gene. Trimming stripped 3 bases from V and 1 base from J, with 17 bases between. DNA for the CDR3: TGCGCCAGCAGCTGGGGTCCCGTAGGGGTCAGCAATCAGCCCCAGCATTTT. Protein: CASSWGPVGVSNQPQHF.

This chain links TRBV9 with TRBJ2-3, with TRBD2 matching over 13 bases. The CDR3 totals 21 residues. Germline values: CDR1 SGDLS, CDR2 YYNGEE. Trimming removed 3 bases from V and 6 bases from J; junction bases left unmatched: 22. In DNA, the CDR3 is TGTGCCAGCAGCGCCCGAACTTCTATCGCGACTAGCGGGGGGTCAAGGGATACGCAGTATTTT. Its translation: CASSARTSIATSGGSRDTQYF.

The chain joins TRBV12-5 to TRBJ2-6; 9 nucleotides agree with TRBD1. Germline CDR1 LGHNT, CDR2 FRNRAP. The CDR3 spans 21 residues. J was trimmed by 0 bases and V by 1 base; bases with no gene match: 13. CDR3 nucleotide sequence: TGTGCTAGTGGTTTGGACCCCACCACAGGGGGCTCTTACTCTGGGGCCAACGTCCTGACTTTC. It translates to CASGLDPTTGGSYSGANVLTF.

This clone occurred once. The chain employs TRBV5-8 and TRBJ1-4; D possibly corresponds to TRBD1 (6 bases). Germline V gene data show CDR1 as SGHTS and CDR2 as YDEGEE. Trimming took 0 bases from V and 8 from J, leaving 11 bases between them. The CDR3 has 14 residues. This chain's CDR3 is CASSLGRGVEKLFF. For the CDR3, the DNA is TGTGCCAGCAGCTTGGGCAGGGGAGTGGAAAAACTGTTTTTT.

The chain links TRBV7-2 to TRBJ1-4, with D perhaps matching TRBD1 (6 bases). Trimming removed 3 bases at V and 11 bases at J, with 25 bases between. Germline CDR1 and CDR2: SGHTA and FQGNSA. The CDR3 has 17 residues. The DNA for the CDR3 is TGTGCCAGCAGCTTGTCTAGACTAACGGCAGGGGATGGGAAACTGTTTTTT. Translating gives CASSLSRLTAGDGKLFF.

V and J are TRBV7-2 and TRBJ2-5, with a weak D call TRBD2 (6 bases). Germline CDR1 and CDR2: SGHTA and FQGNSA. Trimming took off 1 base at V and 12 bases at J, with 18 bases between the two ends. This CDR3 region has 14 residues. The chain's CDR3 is CASSLVLEEAGKYF. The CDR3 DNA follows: TGTGCCAGCAGCTTAGTTTTGGAGGAGGCGGGGAAGTACTTC.

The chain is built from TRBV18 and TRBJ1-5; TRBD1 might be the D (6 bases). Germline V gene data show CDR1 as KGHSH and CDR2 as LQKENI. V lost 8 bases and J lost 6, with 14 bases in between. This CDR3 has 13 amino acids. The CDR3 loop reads CASQQGLTQPQHF. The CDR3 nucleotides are TGTGCCAGCCAACAGGGTTTGACTCAGCCCCAGCATTTT. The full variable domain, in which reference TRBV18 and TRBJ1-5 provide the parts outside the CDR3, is NAGVMQNPRHLVRRRGQEARLRCSPMKGHSHVYWYRQLPEEGLKFMVYLQKENIIDESGMPKERFSAEFPKEGPSILRIQQVVRGDSAAYFCASQQGLTQPQHFGDGTRLSIL.

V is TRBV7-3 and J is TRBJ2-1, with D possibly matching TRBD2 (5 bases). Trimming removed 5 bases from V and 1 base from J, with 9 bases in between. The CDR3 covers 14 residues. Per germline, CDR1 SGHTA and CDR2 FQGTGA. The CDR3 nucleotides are TGTGCCAGCAGCCCCACTAGATCCTACAATGAGCAGTTCTTC. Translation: CASSPTRSYNEQFF.